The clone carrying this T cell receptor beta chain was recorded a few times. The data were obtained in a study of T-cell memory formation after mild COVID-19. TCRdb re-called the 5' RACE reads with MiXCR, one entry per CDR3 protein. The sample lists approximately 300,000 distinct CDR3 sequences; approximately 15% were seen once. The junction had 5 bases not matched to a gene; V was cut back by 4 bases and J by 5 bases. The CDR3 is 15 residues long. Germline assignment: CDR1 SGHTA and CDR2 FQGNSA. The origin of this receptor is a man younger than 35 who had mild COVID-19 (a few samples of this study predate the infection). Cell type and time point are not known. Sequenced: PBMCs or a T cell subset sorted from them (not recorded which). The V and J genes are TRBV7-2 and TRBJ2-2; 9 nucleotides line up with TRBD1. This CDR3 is CASSSWTGVTGELFF. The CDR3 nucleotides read TGTGCCAGCAGCTCCTGGACAGGGGTAACCGGGGAGCTGTTTTTT.